The clone carrying this T cell receptor (beta chain) was detected only once. With 5 bases clipped from V and 8 bases from J, the junction kept 5 bases outside the gene matches. Germline V CDR1 and CDR2: SGHDN, FVKESK. The CDR3 is 14 residues long. This entry belongs to a study of blood T cell repertoires in COVID-19. Assay used: immunoSEQ multiplex PCR; TCRdb lists only in-frame clones, some missing. In the table there are about 97,000 clones, 87% of which are singletons. The sample comprised peripheral blood. The chain is built from TRBV14 and TRBJ1-6; 8 bases align to TRBD1. The clonotype comes from a man aged 45-65 years with active COVID-19. Here the CDR3 DNA reads TGTGCCAGCAGCTCCCGGGACAGGTATTCACCCCTCCACTTT. Translating gives CASSSRDRYSPLHF.